The next 23 T cell receptor beta chains were all read from a single sample in a study of OX40 agonist ivuxolimab in advanced cancers. Here immunoSEQ multiplex PCR was the method, and the copy in TCRdb shows in-frame clones only, minus some. This table has approximately 60,000 clones, about nine tenths appearing once. This material consisted of CD4+ or CD8+ T cells sorted from blood, taken in a trial of the OX40 agonist ivuxolimab. The receptors come from an adult with an advanced solid tumor such as melanoma, head and neck, liver or kidney cancer.

This clone was recorded a few times. The genes are TRBV5-1 and TRBJ1-5; D might be TRBD1 (5 bases). The germline gives CDR1 SGHRS, CDR2 YFSETQ. The V and J ends lost 10 bases and 7 bases respectively, with 15 bases between them. The length of the CDR3 is 12 residues. CDR3 amino acids: CAGTDIRQPQHF. CDR3 bases: TGCGCCGGGACTGACATCCGGCAGCCCCAGCATTTT.

The V gene is TRBV19, the J gene TRBJ2-3; D is perhaps TRBD1 (5 bases). V shed 9 bases and J shed 1 base, with 20 bases lying between them. Germline V gene sequence: CDR1 LNHDA, CDR2 SQIVND (reference sequence). CDR3 length equals 16 residues. The CDR3 DNA follows: TGTGCCAGCGCGAAGACCCAGGGTCAGCGCACAGATACGCAGTATTTT. Translated, it gives CASAKTQGQRTDTQYF.

The chain combines TRBV19 with TRBJ2-5; either TRBD1 or TRBD2 may fit D (5 bases each). Germline CDR1 reads LNHDA; CDR2 reads SQIVND (reference sequence). The CDR3 extends over 14 amino acids. V was shortened by 1 base and J by 5 bases, with 11 bases between the two germline ends. CDR3 sequence reads: CASSIGGGVETQYF. The DNA of the CDR3 is TGTGCCAGTAGTATAGGTGGGGGAGTCGAGACCCAGTACTTC. Using reference TRBV19 and TRBJ2-5 for the parts outside the CDR3, the full variable domain is DGGITQSPKYLFRKEGQNVTLSCEQNLNHDAMYWYRQDPGQGLRLIYYSQIVNDFQKGDIAEGYSVSREKKESFPLTVTSAQKNPTAFYLCASSIGGGVETQYFGPGTRLLVL.

V is TRBV28 and J is TRBJ2-7; 7 bases fit TRBD1. The CDR3 runs to 13 residues. Germline-derived CDR1 and CDR2 are MDHEN and SYDVKM. V lost 8 bases, J lost 7 bases, and 11 bases stayed unmatched. The CDR3 reads CASAPNRGGEQYF. As DNA, the CDR3 is TGTGCCAGCGCTCCTAACAGGGGTGGAGAGCAGTACTTC.

This clone was found once. The rearrangement uses TRBV6-1 and TRBJ1-1, with D perhaps TRBD1 (5 bases). This CDR3 has 13 residues. Per germline, CDR1 MNHNS and CDR2 SASEGT. V shed 8 bases and J shed 1 base, with 11 bases lying between them. CDR3 nucleotide sequence: TGTGCCAGCGGGGGGAATACGAACACTGAAGCTTTCTTT. Its translation: CASGGNTNTEAFF.

The rearrangement links TRBV10-3 to TRBJ1-1, with a tentative D call TRBD1 (5 bases). Trimming stripped 4 bases from V and 3 bases from J, with 18 bases between. There are 16 residues in the CDR3. The germline V gene has CDR1 ENHRY and CDR2 SYGVKD. Here the CDR3 reads CAISGRGREGYTEAFF. The CDR3 nucleotides read TGTGCCATCAGTGGGAGGGGAAGGGAGGGTTACACTGAAGCTTTCTTT.

This chain uses TRBV10-3 with TRBJ2-2; 13 bases match TRBD2. J gave up 2 bases and V 4 bases, and 1 base lay outside the gene matches. Germline V CDR1 and CDR2: ENHRY, SYGVKD. CDR3 length: 16 residues. Here the CDR3 DNA reads TGTGCCATCAGTGGGGGACTAGCGGGAAACACCGGGGAGCTGTTTTTT. It encodes CAISGGLAGNTGELFF.

This chain connects TRBV27 to TRBJ1-1, with D hard to call. The CDR3 contains 14 residues. V lost 0 bases, J lost 1 base, and 6 bases lay in between. Looked up from germline, CDR1 is MNHEY and CDR2 is SMNVEV (reference sequence). CDR3 bases: TGTGCCAGCAGTTTATCGGGCCAGAACACTGAAGCTTTCTTT. This encodes CASSLSGQNTEAFF.

The CDR3 loop is CASSPPNHNGVSGNTIYF. The CDR3, as DNA: TGTGCCAGCTCACCACCGAATCATAACGGAGTCTCTGGAAACACCATATATTTT. The chain recombines TRBV18 with TRBJ1-3; D remains ambiguous. The germline V gene encodes CDR1 KGHSH and CDR2 LQKENI. There are 18 residues in the CDR3. Trimming left V 0 bases short and J 0 bases short, with 15 bases between.

This clone has only a few counts. The rearrangement uses TRBV13 and TRBJ2-1; tentative D call: TRBD2 (6 bases). Per germline, CDR1 PRHDT and CDR2 FYEKMQ (reference sequence). The CDR3 runs 20 residues. Trimming shortened V by 1 base and J by 0 bases, and 22 bases separated the two germline ends. The CDR3 sequence is CASSLVAAGRLVSSYNEQFF. The DNA of the CDR3 is TGTGCCAGCAGCTTAGTTGCGGCAGGGAGGCTAGTTAGCTCCTACAATGAGCAGTTCTTC.

This sequence joins TRBV5-6 and TRBJ2-1; possible D gene TRBD2, 6 bases. Trimming cost V 1 base and J 4 bases, with 9 bases left between them. The length of the CDR3 is 14 residues. Germline V CDR1 and CDR2: SGHDT, YYEEEE. The CDR3, as DNA: TGTGCCAGCAGCTTGAGGCGGGAATACAATGAGCAGTTCTTC. Protein product: CASSLRREYNEQFF. Supplemented by reference TRBV5-6 and TRBJ2-1, the full variable domain reads DAGVTQSPTHLIKTRGQQVTLRCSPKSGHDTVSWYQQALGQGPQFIFQYYEEEERQRGNFPDRFSGHQFPNYSSELNVNALLLGDSALYLCASSLRREYNEQFFGPGTRLTVL.

The chain has TRBV18 and TRBJ2-7, with D hard to call. Germline values: CDR1 KGHSH, CDR2 LQKENI. V was pared by 3 bases and J by 0 bases, with 9 bases between. The CDR3 is 14 residues long. CDR3 residues: CASSPGQSSYEQYF. CDR3 DNA: TGTGCCAGCTCACCTGGGCAGAGCTCCTACGAGCAGTACTTC.

J is TRBJ2-1 and V is TRBV28; 7 nucleotides agree with TRBD2. The germline gives CDR1 MDHEN, CDR2 SYDVKM. J was trimmed by 1 base and V by 8 bases; bases with no gene match: 14. The CDR3 is 17 residues long. The CDR3 coding sequence is TGTGCCAGCCGGACCGGCGGGGGAAGGGTGTCCTACAATGAGCAGTTCTTC. This gives the protein CASRTGGGRVSYNEQFF.

The chain uses TRBV6-5 and TRBJ2-1; D possibly corresponds to TRBD2 (6 bases). The CDR3 is 15 amino acids. Per the germline V gene, CDR1 is MNHEY and CDR2 is SVGAGI. The ends were cut back, 6 bases at V and 2 bases at J, with 14 bases in the middle. The CDR3 loop reads CASSPTSTAYNEQFF. The CDR3 region has the DNA TGTGCCAGCAGCCCGACTAGTACTGCCTACAATGAGCAGTTCTTC.

The J gene is TRBJ2-7, the V gene TRBV27; TRBD2 agrees at 7 bases. J lost 7 bases, V lost 4 bases, and 7 bases had no gene match. Per germline, CDR1 MNHEY and CDR2 SMNVEV (reference sequence). The CDR3 spans 13 residues. Written as DNA, the CDR3 is TGTGCCAGCAGTTCTGCGGGAGTAGGGGAGCAGTACTTC. Translated, it gives CASSSAGVGEQYF.

The gene calls are TRBV19 and TRBJ2-2; 10 positions agree with TRBD2. V lost 5 bases and J lost 5; bases outside the gene matches: 8. CDR3 size: 16 residues. Germline V gene sequence: CDR1 LNHDA, CDR2 SQIVND (reference sequence). Here the CDR3 DNA reads TGTGCCAGTAGTCGTCCTAGCGGGAGTGTAACCGGGGAGCTGTTTTTT. Protein sequence: CASSRPSGSVTGELFF.

V gene TRBV9 combines with J gene TRBJ2-3; possible D gene TRBD2, 6 bases. This CDR3 has 15 amino acids. V lost 0 bases, J lost 1 base, and 9 bases lay in between. Germline V gene data show CDR1 as SGDLS and CDR2 as YYNGEE. The CDR3 reads CASSVGPGGTDTQYF. For the CDR3, the DNA is TGTGCCAGCAGCGTAGGTCCGGGGGGCACAGATACGCAGTATTTT.

This clone is a singleton in its sample. The chain is built from TRBV7-9 and TRBJ1-2, with D hard to call. In germline, CDR1 is SEHNR, CDR2 FQNEAQ (reference sequence). V lost 5 bases, J lost 6 bases, and 16 bases lay in between. This CDR3 has 14 residues. CDR3 loop: CASSPAGRSHGYTF. CDR3 sequence (DNA): TGTGCCAGCAGCCCAGCGGGTAGGAGCCATGGCTACACCTTC. Drawing the rest from reference TRBV7-9 and TRBJ1-2, the complete variable domain is DTGVSQNPRHKITKRGQNVTFRCDPISEHNRLYWYRQTLGQGPEFLTYFQNEAQLEKSRLLSDRFSAERPKGSFSTLEIQRTEQGDSAMYLCASSPAGRSHGYTFGSGTRLTVV.

This clone was seen once. DNA of the CDR3: TGTGCCAGCTTCGACCCTAGCGGGAGCGGGGTTAACAATGAGCAGTTCTTC. As protein: CASFDPSGSGVNNEQFF. The chain joins TRBV5-4 to TRBJ2-1; TRBD2 matches 10 bases. V shed 7 bases and J 5 bases; nucleotides not matched to a gene: 15. The CDR3 spans 17 residues. CDR1 and CDR2 (germline): SGHNT, YYREEE (reference sequence).

The genes are TRBV5-6 and TRBJ2-2; TRBD1 matches at 7 bases. The CDR3 runs to 15 residues. With V trimmed by 2 bases and J by 0 bases, 1 base remained unmatched. Germline V gene data show CDR1 as SGHDT and CDR2 as YYEEEE. The CDR3: CASSLQGTNTGELFF. The CDR3 DNA sequence: TGTGCCAGCAGCTTACAGGGGACGAACACCGGGGAGCTGTTTTTT.

This clone has just one count. The chain carries TRBV27 and TRBJ2-7; perhaps TRBD2 as D (6 bases). Trimming stripped 2 bases from V and 7 bases from J, with 18 bases between. CDR3 size: 15 residues. Germline CDR1 is MNHEY and CDR2 is SMNVEV (reference sequence). In DNA, the CDR3 is TGTGCCAGCAGTTTAGTGGCGGGATCCATGTGGGAGCAGTACTTC. This gives the protein CASSLVAGSMWEQYF.

The rearrangement uses TRBV14 and TRBJ1-1, with D unresolved. Trimming pared 4 bases from V and 6 bases from J, leaving 12 bases between. CDR1 is SGHDN and CDR2 is FVKESK in the germline V gene. This CDR3 has 13 residues. The CDR3 DNA reads as TGTGCCAGCAGCCCATTGTCGGCGGCTGAAGCTTTCTTT. It codes for CASSPLSAAEAFF.

J is TRBJ2-5 and V is TRBV11-2, with 10 bases lining up with TRBD2. Looked up from germline, CDR1 is SGHAT and CDR2 is FQNNGV. V lost 2 bases, J lost 4 bases, and 4 bases stayed unmatched. This CDR3 spans 15 amino acids. Here the CDR3 DNA reads TGTGCCAGCAGCTTATCTAGCGGGAGTCGAGAGACCCAGTACTTC. Amino acid sequence: CASSLSSGSRETQYF.